A single sample is the source of the 12 T cell receptor beta chains below, sequenced in a study of blood T cell repertoires in COVID-19. The data were produced by immunoSEQ multiplex PCR, yet TCRdb's version contains in-frame clones alone and is incomplete. Of hundreds of thousands of clones in the sample, around nine tenths were seen once. The specimen was peripheral blood. The receptors originated from a man aged 40-50 years with acute or convalescent COVID-19.

The chain uses TRBV10-3 and TRBJ2-1; 7 bases fit TRBD1. The CDR3 runs 16 residues. Germline-derived CDR1 and CDR2 are ENHRY and SYGVKD. With 3 bases clipped from V and 3 bases from J, the junction kept 8 bases outside the gene matches. In DNA, the CDR3 is TGTGCCATCAGTGATAGAGGGGGCGAAAACTACAATGAGCAGTTCTTC. Translating gives CAISDRGGENYNEQFF.

This sequence joins TRBV7-9 and TRBJ1-2, with a possible D match to TRBD1 (6 bases). The CDR3 spans 15 residues. V lost 4 bases, J lost 4 bases, and 16 bases lay in between. Germline V gene lookup returns CDR1 SEHNR and CDR2 FQNEAQ (reference sequence). This CDR3 is CASSWDGGRGYGYTF. The CDR3 nucleotides are TGTGCCAGCAGCTGGGACGGGGGGCGCGGCTATGGCTACACCTTC.

The genes are TRBV5-4 and TRBJ1-6; no clear D. Trimming removed 7 bases at V and 3 bases at J, with 5 bases between. This CDR3 comprises 12 residues. Looked up from germline, CDR1 is SGHNT and CDR2 is YYREEE (reference sequence). The CDR3 sequence: CASSVYNSPLHF. CDR3 nucleotides: TGTGCCAGCTCTGTCTATAATTCACCCCTCCACTTT.

This clone was seen a single time. The chain employs TRBV5-1 and TRBJ2-1, with TRBD1 as a possible D gene (5 bases). Germline CDR1 SGHRS, CDR2 YFSETQ. The ends were cut back, 4 bases at V and 2 bases at J, with 16 bases in the middle. The CDR3 loop spans 16 amino acids. CDR3 nucleotides: TGCGCCAGCAGCGCCTTCCCAGGGATCCCCTACAATGAGCAGTTCTTC. Translation: CASSAFPGIPYNEQFF.

CDR3 protein: CASSSLAGVSYEQYF. CDR3 nucleotide sequence: TGTGCCAGCAGCTCCCTAGCGGGGGTCTCCTACGAGCAGTACTTC. The chain joins TRBV5-4 to TRBJ2-7, with 10 bases identical to TRBD2. J gave up 0 bases and V 3 bases, and 3 bases lay outside the gene matches. The CDR3 totals 15 residues. In germline, CDR1 is SGHNT, CDR2 YYREEE (reference sequence). Using reference TRBV5-4 and TRBJ2-7 for the parts outside the CDR3, the full variable domain is ETGVTQSPTHLIKTRGQQVTLRCSSQSGHNTVSWYQQALGQGPQFIFQYYREEENGRGNFPPRFSGLQFPNYSSELNVNALELDDSALYLCASSSLAGVSYEQYFGPGTRLTVT.

The rearrangement joins TRBV11-1 to TRBJ2-2; maybe TRBD2 (6 bases). V dropped 7 bases and J dropped 0 bases, with 15 bases sitting between them. The CDR3 sequence is 16 residues long. From germline, CDR1 is SGHAT and CDR2 FQDESV (reference sequence). In nucleotides, the CDR3 is TGTGCCAGCACCCCGGGAGTCACCGCGAACACCGGGGAGCTGTTTTTT. Protein sequence: CASTPGVTANTGELFF.

This clone was seen just once. The rearrangement links TRBV11-3 to TRBJ1-3; D unclear. V was cut by 4 bases and J by 4 bases, with 14 bases left in between. CDR3 length equals 15 residues. Germline V gene data show CDR1 as SGHNT and CDR2 as YENEEA. This CDR3 is CASSSPMEGGNTIYF. The CDR3 DNA follows: TGTGCCAGCAGCTCCCCGATGGAGGGAGGAAACACCATATATTTT.

This chain uses TRBV10-3 with TRBJ2-7; 8 bases map to TRBD2. The V gene end was trimmed by 2 bases and the J gene end by 2 bases; junction bases not matched to a gene: 5. The CDR3 sequence is 15 residues long. Per germline, CDR1 ENHRY and CDR2 SYGVKD. The CDR3, as DNA: TGTGCCATCAGTGAGGGAAGCGGGGGCCCCTACGAGCAGTACTTC. Protein sequence: CAISEGSGGPYEQYF.

For the CDR3, the DNA is TGTGCAAGTCGCTTAATTAGCGGGCGGGGCCTATACGAGCAGTACTTC. Protein sequence: CASRLISGRGLYEQYF. The chain has TRBV12-2 and TRBJ2-7; the table gives TRBD2 as D, unverified against the DNA. TRBV12-2 is designated a pseudogene. The CDR3 is 16 amino acids.

The chain uses TRBV28 and TRBJ1-1; 9 nucleotides match TRBD1. CDR3 length equals 15 residues. The germline gives CDR1 MDHEN, CDR2 SYDVKM. The ends lost 5 bases at V and 4 bases at J; junction bases unmatched: 8. In nucleotides, the CDR3 is TGTGCCAGCAGTCCACTGGGACAGGGAGGCACTGAAGCTTTCTTT. Protein product: CASSPLGQGGTEAFF.

This sequence joins TRBV24-1 and TRBJ2-2, with 12 bases lining up with TRBD2. Germline V lookup: CDR1 KGHDR, CDR2 SFDVKD. The CDR3 totals 16 residues. Unmatched junction bases numbered 2, after V lost 3 bases and J lost 4 bases. The CDR3 is CATSDLAGGSTGELFF. The CDR3 nucleotides are TGTGCCACCAGTGATCTAGCGGGGGGGTCCACCGGGGAGCTGTTTTTT.

The rearrangement uses TRBV5-4 and TRBJ1-1, with D perhaps matching TRBD1 (6 bases). CDR1 is SGHNT and CDR2 is YYREEE in the germline V gene (reference sequence). V was clipped by 2 bases and J by 6 bases, with 14 bases between them. This CDR3 region has 14 residues. The CDR3 loop reads CASSFGTQGAEAFF. CDR3 in DNA: TGTGCCAGCAGCTTTGGGACACAGGGTGCTGAAGCTTTCTTT.